This TCR beta chain was sequenced for a study of T cells in localized non-small cell lung cancer. General study results and limits: In uninvolved adjacent lung, T cell clonality reached its highest value, exceeding tumor. Because only a single region of the tumor was sequenced, heterogeneity remains possible. Within adjacent lung there appeared a median 57 of the top 100 tumor clones.

Germline lookup yields CDR1 SGHNT and CDR2 YENEEA. CDR3 length: 16 residues. The ends lost 3 bases at V and 3 bases at J; junction bases unmatched: 8. With respect to this clone: Its target is unknown.

Here immunoSEQ multiplex PCR was the method, and the copy in TCRdb shows in-frame clones only, minus some. The sample consists of thousands of clones, approximately 15% of them appearing once. According to the study, adjacent lung free of atypia was obtained at least 2 cm from the tumor margin. Sequenced here: normal lung tissue next to the tumor, sampled before any cancer treatment. V usage is TRBV11-3 and J usage is TRBJ2-3; the match to TRBD2 covers 8 bases. The clonotype was recovered from a male donor older than 55 with stage II squamous cell lung carcinoma. The CDR3 DNA sequence: TGTGCCAGCAGCTTGGCTACGGGAGGGCCAACAGATACGCAGTATTTT. It codes for CASSLATGGPTDTQYF.